The text below deals with one T cell receptor beta chain. Trimming stripped 4 bases from V and 4 bases from J, with 17 bases between. This CDR3 contains 15 residues. Per germline, CDR1 SGHRS and CDR2 YFSETQ. Participants were aged 18 to 89 years from 20 to 30 US areas. Participant-given clinical history determined each cohort assignment. Per the original methods: Reference gene primers were amplified, and this amplification served to estimate nucleated cell counts. Repertoires were generated with immunoSEQ multiplex PCR, while TCRdb's copy carries only in-frame clones and drops some. V, J and clone size are taken as reported in that table, and D and trimming were inferred from the DNA itself. Among 200,000 to 250,000 clones listed, approximately 80% were seen once. The data stem from a study of blood T cell repertoires in COVID-19. Study-wide context: Sample material is recorded as cDNA or gDNA derived from T cells, B-cell-depleted T cells, or PBMCs.

The sequenced sample consisted of PBMCs or T cells enriched from blood (not recorded which). The V call is TRBV5-1, the J call TRBJ2-5; possibly TRBD2 for D (6 bases). This TCR was recovered from a man aged 55 to 70 who had recovered from COVID-19. In DNA form, the CDR3 reads TGCGCCAGCAGCCAGCGGTCCGGGGAGGCAGAGACCCAGTACTTC. Amino acid sequence: CASSQRSGEAETQYF.